This TCR beta chain was recovered during a study of shared clonotypes between healthy human individuals. Note on this clone: Its antigen remains unknown.

With 2 bases removed from V and 1 base from J, the gap between germline ends came to 14 bases. This CDR3 is built from 17 residues. Germline loops: CDR1 MDHEN, CDR2 SYDVKM. The table came from immunoSEQ multiplex PCR; TCRdb's copy has only in-frame clones and leaves some out. The sample includes 2 million to 3 million clones, over 85% of them seen just once. Study results and limitations: Compared with clonotypes that all four donors shared, non-shared clonotypes had lower generation probabilities.

The sequencing sample was made of naive CD4+ T cells from PBMCs. Subset given: CD45RA+ positively selected. The chain combines TRBV28 with TRBJ1-4; unclear D gene. This sequence originates from a man aged 18 to 30 in good health. Some clones in this sample may be carry-over from other donors' samples. As DNA, the CDR3 is TGTGCCAGCAGTTTAGAGTATTTGGGCCGAACTAATGAAAAACTGTTTTTT. It translates to CASSLEYLGRTNEKLFF.